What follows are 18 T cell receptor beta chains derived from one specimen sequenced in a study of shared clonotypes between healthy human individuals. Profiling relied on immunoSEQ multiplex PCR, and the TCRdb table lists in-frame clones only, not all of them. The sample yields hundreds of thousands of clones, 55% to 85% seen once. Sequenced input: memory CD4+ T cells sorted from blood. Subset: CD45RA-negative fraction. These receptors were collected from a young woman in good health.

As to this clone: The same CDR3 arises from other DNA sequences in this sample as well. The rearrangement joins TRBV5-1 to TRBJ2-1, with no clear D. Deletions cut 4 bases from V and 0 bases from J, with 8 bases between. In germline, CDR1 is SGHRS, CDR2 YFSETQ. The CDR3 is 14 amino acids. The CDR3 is CASSLSSSYNEQFF. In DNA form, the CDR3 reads TGCGCCAGCAGCCTGTCTAGCTCCTACAATGAGCAGTTCTTC.

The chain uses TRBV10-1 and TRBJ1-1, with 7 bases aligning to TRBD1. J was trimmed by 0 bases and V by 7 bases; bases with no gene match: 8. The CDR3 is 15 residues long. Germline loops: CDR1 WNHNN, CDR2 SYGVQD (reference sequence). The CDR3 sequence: CASKGTVDMNTEAFF. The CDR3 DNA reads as TGCGCCAGCAAGGGGACAGTGGACATGAACACTGAAGCTTTCTTT.

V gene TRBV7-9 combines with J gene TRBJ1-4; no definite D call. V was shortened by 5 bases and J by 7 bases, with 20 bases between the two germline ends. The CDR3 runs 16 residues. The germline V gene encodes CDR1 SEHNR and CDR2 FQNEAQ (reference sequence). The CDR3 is CASSTRQNEWGEKLFF. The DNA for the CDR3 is TGTGCCAGCAGCACGCGTCAGAACGAATGGGGTGAAAAACTGTTTTTT.

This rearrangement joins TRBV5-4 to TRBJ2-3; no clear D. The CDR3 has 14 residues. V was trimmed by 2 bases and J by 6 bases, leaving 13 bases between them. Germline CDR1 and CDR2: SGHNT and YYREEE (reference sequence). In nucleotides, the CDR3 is TGTGCCAGCAGCTTCCCCGACTTGGTTGATACGCAGTATTTT. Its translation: CASSFPDLVDTQYF. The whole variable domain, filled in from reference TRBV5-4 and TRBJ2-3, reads ETGVTQSPTHLIKTRGQQVTLRCSSQSGHNTVSWYQQALGQGPQFIFQYYREEENGRGNFPPRFSGLQFPNYSSELNVNALELDDSALYLCASSFPDLVDTQYFGPGTRLTVL.

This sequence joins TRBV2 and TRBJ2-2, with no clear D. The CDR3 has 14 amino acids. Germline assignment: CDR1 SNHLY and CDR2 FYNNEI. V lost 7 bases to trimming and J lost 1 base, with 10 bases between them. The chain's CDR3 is CASNEDGNTGELFF. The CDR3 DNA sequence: TGTGCCAGCAACGAGGACGGGAACACCGGGGAGCTGTTTTTT.

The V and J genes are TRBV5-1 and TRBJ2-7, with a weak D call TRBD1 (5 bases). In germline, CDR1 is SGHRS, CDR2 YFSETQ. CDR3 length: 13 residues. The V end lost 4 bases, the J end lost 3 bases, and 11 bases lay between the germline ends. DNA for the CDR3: TGCGCCAGCAGCCCTCCGACAGTCTACGAGCAGTACTTC. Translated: CASSPPTVYEQYF.

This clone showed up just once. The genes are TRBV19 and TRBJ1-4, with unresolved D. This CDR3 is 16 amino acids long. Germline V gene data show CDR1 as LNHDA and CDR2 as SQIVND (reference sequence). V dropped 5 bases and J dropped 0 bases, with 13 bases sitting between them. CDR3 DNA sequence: TGTGCCAGTAGTCCACTACCAGCAGCAACTAATGAAAAACTGTTTTTT. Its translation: CASSPLPAATNEKLFF.

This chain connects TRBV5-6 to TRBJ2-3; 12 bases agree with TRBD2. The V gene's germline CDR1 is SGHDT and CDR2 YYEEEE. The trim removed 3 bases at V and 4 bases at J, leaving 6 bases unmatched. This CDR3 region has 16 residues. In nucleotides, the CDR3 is TGTGCCAGCAGCTCGCAGACTAGCGGGAGACCAGATACGCAGTATTTT. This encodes CASSSQTSGRPDTQYF.

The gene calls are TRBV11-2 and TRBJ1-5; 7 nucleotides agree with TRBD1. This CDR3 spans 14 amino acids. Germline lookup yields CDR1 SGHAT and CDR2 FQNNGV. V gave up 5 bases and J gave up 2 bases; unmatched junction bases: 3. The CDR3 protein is CASSKGQGNQPQHF. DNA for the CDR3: TGTGCCAGCAGCAAAGGACAGGGCAATCAGCCCCAGCATTTT.

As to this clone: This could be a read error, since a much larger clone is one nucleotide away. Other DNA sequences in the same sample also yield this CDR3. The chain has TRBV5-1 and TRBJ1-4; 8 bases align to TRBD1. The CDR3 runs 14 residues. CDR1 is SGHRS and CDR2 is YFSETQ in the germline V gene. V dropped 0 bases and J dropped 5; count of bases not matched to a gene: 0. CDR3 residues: CASSLGDRNEKLFF. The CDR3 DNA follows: TGCGCCAGCAGCTTGGGGGACAGGAATGAAAAACTGTTTTTT.

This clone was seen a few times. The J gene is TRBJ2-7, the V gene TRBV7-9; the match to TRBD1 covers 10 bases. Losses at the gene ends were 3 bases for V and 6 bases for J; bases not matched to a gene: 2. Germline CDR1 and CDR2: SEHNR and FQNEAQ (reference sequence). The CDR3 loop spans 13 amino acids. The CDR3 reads CASSFGTGAEQYF. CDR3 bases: TGTGCCAGCAGCTTTGGGACAGGGGCCGAGCAGTACTTC. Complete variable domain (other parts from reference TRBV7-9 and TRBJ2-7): DTGVSQNPRHKITKRGQNVTFRCDPISEHNRLYWYRQTLGQGPEFLTYFQNEAQLEKSRLLSDRFSAERPKGSFSTLEIQRTEQGDSAMYLCASSFGTGAEQYFGPGTRLTVT.

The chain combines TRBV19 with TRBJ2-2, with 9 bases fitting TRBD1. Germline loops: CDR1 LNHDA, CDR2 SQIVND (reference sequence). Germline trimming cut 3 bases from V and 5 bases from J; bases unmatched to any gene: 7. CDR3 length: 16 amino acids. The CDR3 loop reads CASSMLRDRATGELFF. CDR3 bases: TGTGCCAGTAGTATGCTCCGGGACAGGGCGACCGGGGAGCTGTTTTTT.

CDR3 bases: TGTGCCATCAGTGAGTCGATATTAGCGGACACAGATACGCAGTATTTT. Translating gives CAISESILADTDTQYF. The chain is built from TRBV10-3 and TRBJ2-3; a possible D gene is TRBD2 (6 bases). CDR1 ENHRY and CDR2 SYGVKD come from the germline V gene. Trimming shortened V by 0 bases and J by 2 bases, and 12 bases separated the two germline ends. The CDR3 extends over 16 amino acids.

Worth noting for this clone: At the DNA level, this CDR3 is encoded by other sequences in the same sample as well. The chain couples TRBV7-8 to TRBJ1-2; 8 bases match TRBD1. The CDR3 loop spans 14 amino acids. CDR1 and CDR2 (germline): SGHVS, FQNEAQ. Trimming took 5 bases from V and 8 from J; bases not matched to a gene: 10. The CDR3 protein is CASSPSGTGEGYTF. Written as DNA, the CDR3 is TGTGCCAGCAGCCCGAGCGGGACAGGAGAAGGCTACACCTTC.

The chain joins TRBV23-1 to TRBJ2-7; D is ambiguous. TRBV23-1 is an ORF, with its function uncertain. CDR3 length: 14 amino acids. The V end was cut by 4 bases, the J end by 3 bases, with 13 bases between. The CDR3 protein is CASSPPFCGYEQYF. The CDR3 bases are TGCGCCAGCAGTCCCCCCTTTTGCGGCTACGAGCAGTACTTC.

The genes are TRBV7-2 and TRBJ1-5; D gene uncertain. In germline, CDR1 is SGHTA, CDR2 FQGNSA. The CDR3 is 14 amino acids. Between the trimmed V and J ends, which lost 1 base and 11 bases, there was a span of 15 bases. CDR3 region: CASSLEDAGVAQHF. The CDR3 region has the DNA TGTGCCAGCAGCTTAGAAGATGCGGGTGTGGCCCAGCATTTT. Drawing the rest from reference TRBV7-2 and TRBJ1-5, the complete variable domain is GAGVSQSPSNKVTEKGKDVELRCDPISGHTALYWYRQSLGQGLEFLIYFQGNSAPDKSGLPSDRFSAERTGGSVSTLTIQRTQQEDSAVYLCASSLEDAGVAQHFGDGTRLSIL.

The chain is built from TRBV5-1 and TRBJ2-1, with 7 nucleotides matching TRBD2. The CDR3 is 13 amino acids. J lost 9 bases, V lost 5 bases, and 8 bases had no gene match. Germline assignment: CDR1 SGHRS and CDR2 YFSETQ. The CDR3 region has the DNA TGCGCCAGCAGGCATGGGGAGGGCATTGAGCAGTTCTTC. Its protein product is CASRHGEGIEQFF.

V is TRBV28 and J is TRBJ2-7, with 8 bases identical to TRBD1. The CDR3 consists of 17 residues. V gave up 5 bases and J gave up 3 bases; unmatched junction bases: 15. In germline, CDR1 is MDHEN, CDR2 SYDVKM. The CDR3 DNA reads TGTGCCAGCAGTAATGGTCCGATATGGACAGGGAACTACGAGCAGTACTTC. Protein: CASSNGPIWTGNYEQYF.